The following is a T cell receptor beta chain sequence with its context. Its antigen is still unknown. The sample holds no much larger clone one base away, and base qualities are not on file. This entry belongs to a study of blood T cell repertoires in COVID-19 (dated by TCRdb to the early 2020s). A note on the overall study: Collaborator samples came from the United States, Italy and Spain and covered acute and convalescent phases of COVID-19. The samples were drawn from the first 160 participants of the ongoing ImmuneRACE study and from 950 to 1,500 subjects provided by 6 global collaborators. The sample metadata nearly always contained a de-identified subject ID, COVID-19 status, age in years and sex. The dataset comprised deeply sampled blood TCRbeta repertoires from subjects exposed to, actively infected with, or recovered from COVID-19. The repertoires were released in a freely available public database meant as a resource for research on the immune response to SARS-CoV-2. The material from the prospective study consisted of cDNA or gDNA derived from T cells, B-cell-depleted T cells, or PBMCs. HLA class I and class II types, where available, came from metadata supplied by the sample provider rather than from assay-based typing. Broader findings and caveats from the paper: The quantity of clinical and demographic metadata differed by source and by participant and was supplied without curation.

TCRbeta CDR3 regions were amplified from genomic DNA by means of the immunoSEQ Assay, a bias-controlled multiplex PCR. The paper's data handling went like this. Nucleated cell counts per sample were estimated from amplification of reference gene primers within the assay. To quantify the absolute abundance of each unique TCRbeta CDR3 rearrangement, sequence reads were collapsed and filtered. For each sample, productive Simpson clonality was calculated by taking the square root of Simpson's diversity index across productive rearrangements. TCRdb mirrors the immuneACCESS table, restricted to in-frame sequences. Some clones are absent from its copies; in checked studies, under half trace to an unresolved V gene, and the reason for the others is unknown. For V, J and clone size, that table is used; D and trimming come from the DNA. Present in this sample are a few hundred thousand clones, about 88% of which were seen just once. The ten largest account for around 9.6% of the sample.

Per the germline V gene (reference sequence), LNHDA is the CDR1 and SQIVND is the CDR2. V is cut by 7 bases and J by 10 bases, and the space between the germline ends is 19 bases. Measured from the cysteine to the phenylalanine, the CDR3 is 13 residues long. Kept here is only the CDR3 DNA, which spans 39 bases and is read in frame from base 1. One collaborating source in Seattle enrolled patients during active infection and followed them longitudinally through the course of disease. Whole blood was collected in K2EDTA tubes by collaborating institutions according to the institutions' own protocols. Collaborator samples were shipped for TCRbeta analysis as frozen whole blood, isolated PBMCs, or DNA extracted from either sample type.

Input material: peripheral blood. The origin of this receptor is a woman aged 50 to 60 with COVID-19, enrolled during active disease. The chain uses TRBV19 and TRBJ1-2, with the D gene not confidently named. The CDR3 in this case is CASTPGGGWDYTF. Read as DNA, the sequence is TGTGCCAGTACTCCAGGAGGAGGGTGGGACTACACCTTC.